This TCR beta chain was sequenced in a study of shared clonotypes between healthy human individuals. This clone was recorded a few times. The germline CDR1 and CDR2 sequences are MNHNS and SASEGT. V was pared by 11 bases and J by 1 base, with 9 bases of the junction left unmatched. This CDR3 is built from 15 residues. Produced via immunoSEQ multiplex PCR; TCRdb's table is partial and in-frame only. The sample records roughly 450,000 clones, 79% being singletons. The rearrangement joins TRBV6-1 to TRBJ2-2; 8 nucleotides match TRBD1. Sequencing was performed on PBMCs. This receptor was identified in a woman between 35 and 50 years old in good health. Some clones in this sample may be carry-over from other donors' samples. In nucleotides, the CDR3 is TGTGCCTCCCTTCGTGGGACAGGGAACACCGGGGAGCTGTTTTTT. Translating gives CASLRGTGNTGELFF.